Included here is one TCR beta chain sequence, with context. These data come from a study of blood T cells in healthy people across ages. Unmatched junction bases numbered 21, after V lost 6 bases and J lost 11 bases. This CDR3 has 17 residues. Germline V gene lookup returns CDR1 MNHNY and CDR2 SVGAGI (reference sequence). PCR was performed a second time for roughly 7 to 12 cycles using a sample-barcoded 5' primer and a J-beta primer mix. TCRdb re-called the 5' RACE reads with MiXCR, one entry per CDR3 protein. The sample shows 1,100,000 or so distinct CDR3 sequences, 45% of them seen only once. The receptor was isolated from a woman aged 55-75 years in good health. V usage is TRBV6-6 and J usage is TRBJ2-5; TRBD2 matches 10 bases. Specimen: blood. The CDR3, as DNA: TGTGCCAGCAGCCCTCCGAGCGGGAGGGCCGGATCCAATGAGCAGTACTTC. This encodes CASSPPSGRAGSNEQYF.